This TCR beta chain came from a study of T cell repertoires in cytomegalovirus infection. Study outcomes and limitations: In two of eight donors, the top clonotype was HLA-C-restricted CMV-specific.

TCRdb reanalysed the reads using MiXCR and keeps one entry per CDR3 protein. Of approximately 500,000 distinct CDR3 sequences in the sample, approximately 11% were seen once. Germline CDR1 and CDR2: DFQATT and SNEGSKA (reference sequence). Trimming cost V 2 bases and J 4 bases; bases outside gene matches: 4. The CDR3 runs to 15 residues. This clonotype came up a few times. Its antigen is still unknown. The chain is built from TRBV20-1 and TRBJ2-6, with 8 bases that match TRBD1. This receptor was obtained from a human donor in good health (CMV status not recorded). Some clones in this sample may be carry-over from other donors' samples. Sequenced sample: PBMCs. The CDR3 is CSARTGGPGANVLTF. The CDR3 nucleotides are TGCAGTGCTAGAACAGGGGGGCCAGGGGCCAACGTCCTGACTTTC.